In this sample, the clone carrying this T cell receptor (beta chain) is medium-sized. The antigen is unknown. This sample's treatment: 10-day PBMC culture with coronavirus spike peptide pools or control peptides (ViraFEST assay). CD4+ T cells were isolated by negative selection after ten to eleven days of culture. The source of the sample is a study of vaccination and CD4 T cells after COVID-19. At the level of the study: The convalescents comprised six males and four females, two of them Hispanic. Regarding the study as a whole: Spike mono-reactivity was found in 304 of the 307 vaccine-specific clones identified in convalescent patients.

With the Oncomine TCR Beta short-read assay, DNA from cultured CD4+ T cells was sequenced. TCRdb re-called the PCR reads with MiXCR, one entry per CDR3 protein. Counted here are 4,000 to 5,000 distinct CDR3 sequences, over 20% occurring once; the ten biggest clones make up roughly 20%. Germline-derived CDR1 and CDR2 are KGHDR and SFDVKD. The germline V and J ends were trimmed by 8 bases and 1 base, with 8 bases remaining between them. The length of the CDR3 is 13 residues. The rearrangement links TRBV24-1 to TRBJ1-3; the D is unclear. This TCR came from a human donor who had recovered from COVID-19. Sequenced sample: CD4+ T cells from blood, cultured in vitro. CDR3 sequence (DNA): TGTGCCACCAAGAAGGGTTCTGGAAACACCATATATTTT. Its translation is CATKKGSGNTIYF.